Presented here are 30 T cell receptor beta chains from one specimen sequenced in a study of blood T cell repertoires in COVID-19. Sequencing was performed with immunoSEQ multiplex PCR; in TCRdb, only in-frame clones are kept and a portion is missing. The repertoire holds about 270,000 clones, around 86% seen once, with roughly 2.9% in the top ten. The source material was peripheral blood. These receptors were obtained from a woman aged 60 to 75 with active or convalescent COVID-19.

J is TRBJ1-2 and V is TRBV10-3, with D hard to call. The CDR3 has 14 amino acids. With 4 bases removed from V and 1 base from J, the gap between germline ends came to 10 bases. Per germline, CDR1 ENHRY and CDR2 SYGVKD. This CDR3 is CAISVKGGNYGYTF. CDR3 coding DNA: TGTGCCATCAGTGTTAAGGGAGGTAACTATGGCTACACCTTC.

A single count supports this clone. V is TRBV3-1 (or the pseudogene TRBV3-2) and J is TRBJ1-4; D remains ambiguous. The CDR3 has 14 residues. V was clipped by 3 bases and J by 8 bases, with 13 bases between them. Germline lookup yields CDR1 LGHDT and CDR2 YNNKEL (reference sequence). The CDR3 reads CASSQRGPREKLFF. The CDR3 DNA reads as TGTGCCAGCAGCCAGAGAGGCCCACGGGAAAAACTGTTTTTT.

The chain links TRBV18 to TRBJ2-2, with 8 bases matching TRBD1. Germline V gene data show CDR1 as KGHSH and CDR2 as LQKENI. The CDR3 contains 16 residues. V lost 1 base and J lost 3; bases outside the gene matches: 4. This CDR3 is CASSPRLTGDTGELFF. CDR3 sequence (DNA): TGTGCCAGCTCACCACGCCTGACAGGGGACACCGGGGAGCTGTTTTTT.

The rearrangement uses TRBV5-1 and TRBJ2-3; D is undetermined. The length of the CDR3 is 14 residues. Trimming pared 0 bases from V and 2 bases from J, leaving 7 bases between. Germline CDR1 SGHRS, CDR2 YFSETQ. The CDR3 reads CASSLDDFTDTQYF. In DNA form, the CDR3 reads TGCGCCAGCAGCTTGGATGACTTCACAGATACGCAGTATTTT.

This sequence joins TRBV6-6 and TRBJ1-6; D is ambiguous. The CDR3 length is 14 residues. Germline V gene lookup returns CDR1 MNHNY and CDR2 SVGAGI (reference sequence). Between the trimmed V and J ends, which lost 2 bases and 7 bases, there was a span of 9 bases. This chain's CDR3 is CASSYEGRNSPLHF. The CDR3 coding sequence is TGTGCCAGCAGTTACGAGGGAAGGAATTCACCCCTCCACTTT.

The genes are TRBV13 and TRBJ2-6; perhaps TRBD1 as D (6 bases). This CDR3 region has 14 residues. Germline V gene data show CDR1 as PRHDT and CDR2 as FYEKMQ (reference sequence). V was shortened by 5 bases and J by 1 base, with 6 bases between the two germline ends. The CDR3 reads CASSRGSGANVLTF. CDR3 sequence (DNA): TGTGCCAGCAGCAGGGGGTCTGGGGCCAACGTCCTGACTTTC.

The rearrangement joins TRBV7-2 to TRBJ1-6, with 7 bases matching TRBD1. Germline CDR1 is SGHTA and CDR2 is FQGNSA. The CDR3 covers 18 residues. V gave up 1 base and J gave up 7 bases; unmatched junction bases: 13. CDR3 DNA: TGTGCCAGCAGCTTAGTCCTGCACAGGGGAACCCCCAATTCACCCCTCCACTTT. This sequence encodes CASSLVLHRGTPNSPLHF.

V gene TRBV4-1 combines with J gene TRBJ1-5, with a weak D call TRBD1 (6 bases). The CDR3 runs 14 residues. Germline CDR1 and CDR2: MGHRA and YSYEKL. The V end was cut by 3 bases, the J end by 5 bases, with 11 bases between. CDR3 in amino acids: CASSHDRPDQPQHF. CDR3 DNA: TGCGCCAGCAGCCATGACAGGCCGGATCAGCCCCAGCATTTT.

The V and J genes are TRBV11-2 and TRBJ2-3; the match to TRBD2 covers 9 bases. Germline CDR1 reads SGHAT; CDR2 reads FQNNGV. With V trimmed by 4 bases and J by 2 bases, 13 bases remained unmatched. CDR3 length: 18 amino acids. This CDR3 is CASSYSWLAGRDTDTQYF. As DNA, the CDR3 is TGTGCCAGCAGCTATAGCTGGCTAGCGGGGAGAGACACAGATACGCAGTATTTT.

This chain connects TRBV3-1 (or the pseudogene TRBV3-2) to TRBJ1-3; D not resolved. The ends were cut back, 0 bases at V and 1 base at J, with 7 bases in the middle. From germline, CDR1 is LGHDT and CDR2 YNNKEL (reference sequence). This CDR3 is built from 15 residues. This CDR3 is CASSQDSRSGNTIYF. In DNA form, the CDR3 reads TGTGCCAGCAGCCAAGACTCCCGTTCTGGAAACACCATATATTTT.

This clone was detected only once. The chain employs TRBV6-5 and TRBJ1-1; D is perhaps TRBD1 (5 bases). Trimming removed 7 bases from V and 5 bases from J, with 14 bases in between. CDR1 and CDR2 from the germline V gene are MNHEY and SVGAGI. The CDR3 runs 13 residues. The CDR3 spells CASNSGLRTEAFF. CDR3 DNA: TGTGCCAGCAATTCAGGGTTAAGGACTGAAGCTTTCTTT.

This chain uses TRBV19 with TRBJ2-1; 7 bases agree with TRBD1. Germline lookup yields CDR1 LNHDA and CDR2 SQIVND (reference sequence). The CDR3 covers 15 residues. With V trimmed by 4 bases and J by 7 bases, 10 bases remained unmatched. CDR3 DNA sequence: TGTGCCAGTAGTACGCAACAGGGGTCGAAAAATGAGCAGTTCTTC. Amino acids: CASSTQQGSKNEQFF.

J is TRBJ1-2 and V is TRBV7-2, with D tentatively TRBD1 (5 bases). CDR1 SGHTA and CDR2 FQGNSA come from the germline V gene. This CDR3 contains 14 residues. V was pared by 5 bases and J by 8 bases, with 18 bases between. CDR3 nucleotides: TGTGCCAGCAGCCCCTATGTAGGGGAACGGGGCTACACCTTC. Translated, it gives CASSPYVGERGYTF.

This clone was counted a single time. Within the sample, other DNA sequences also encode this same CDR3. The chain links TRBV7-9 to TRBJ2-1; a weak D match, TRBD1 (5 bases). Looked up from germline, CDR1 is SEHNR and CDR2 is FQNEAQ (reference sequence). This CDR3 is 15 amino acids long. Trimming took off 5 bases at V and 0 bases at J, with 11 bases between the two ends. CDR3: CASSLQGSSYNEQFF. In DNA form, the CDR3 reads TGTGCCAGCAGCCTCCAGGGCAGCTCCTACAATGAGCAGTTCTTC.

This clone was found once. V is TRBV5-6 and J is TRBJ1-4, with TRBD1 identical over 10 bases. CDR1 and CDR2 from the germline V gene are SGHDT and YYEEEE. V shed 2 bases and J 6 bases; nucleotides not matched to a gene: 7. The CDR3 is made up of 16 amino acids. The CDR3 spells CASSLVTGGGYEKLFF. The CDR3 DNA reads TGTGCCAGCAGCTTAGTGACAGGGGGCGGATATGAAAAACTGTTTTTT.

This clone was observed a few times. This chain joins TRBV7-9 and TRBJ2-7; TRBD2 is a possible D gene (6 bases). Germline-derived CDR1 and CDR2 are SEHNR and FQNEAQ (reference sequence). CDR3 size: 12 residues. V was clipped by 5 bases and J by 5 bases, with 10 bases between them. The CDR3 bases are TGTGCCAGCAGCCCTGGAGGGGACGAGCAGTACTTC. It encodes CASSPGGDEQYF.

The V call is TRBV19, the J call TRBJ1-4, with 10 nucleotides matching TRBD1. The V and J ends lost 1 base and 6 bases, in that order; junction bases with no gene match: 5. The germline V gene encodes CDR1 LNHDA and CDR2 SQIVND (reference sequence). The CDR3 spans 16 residues. CDR3 sequence: CASSIGPGQGYEKLFF. CDR3 DNA: TGTGCCAGTAGTATAGGCCCGGGACAGGGGTATGAAAAACTGTTTTTT.

The CDR3 DNA sequence: TGTGCCAGCAGTGCGGGGTATGGCTACACCTTC. Its protein product is CASSAGYGYTF. The J gene is TRBJ1-2, the V gene TRBV12-3 or TRBV12-4; unclear D gene. The V and J ends lost 5 bases and 5 bases respectively, with 6 bases between them. This CDR3 region has 11 residues.

The gene calls are TRBV4-1 and TRBJ2-1; 7 bases map to TRBD1. Germline CDR1 reads MGHRA; CDR2 reads YSYEKL. V lost 5 bases and J lost 8; bases outside the gene matches: 9. The CDR3 contains 14 residues. As DNA, the CDR3 is TGCGCCAGCAGCAACAGTGACAGGGAACATGAGCAGTTCTTC. Protein: CASSNSDREHEQFF.

In nucleotides, the CDR3 is TGTGCCAGCAGCGCGAGGTTCCCAGATACGCAGTATTTT. This sequence encodes CASSARFPDTQYF. The chain uses TRBV5-4 and TRBJ2-3; the D is unclear. The CDR3 runs to 13 residues. V was shortened by 4 bases and J by 4 bases, with 10 bases between the two germline ends. From germline, CDR1 is SGHNT and CDR2 YYREEE (reference sequence).

The chain links TRBV21-1 to TRBJ2-4; TRBD1 is taken as the D call from the table, unchecked against the DNA. TRBV21-1 is marked as a pseudogene. This CDR3 spans 16 amino acids. The CDR3 DNA is TGTGCCAGCAGCAAAGGGGGCCACAGGGGTAAAAACATTCAGTACTTC. Amino acid sequence: CASSKGGHRGKNIQYF.

Remarks on this clone: The same CDR3 is also encoded by other DNA sequences in this sample. The chain is built from TRBV5-1 and TRBJ2-2; possibly TRBD1 for D (5 bases). The CDR3 length is 15 residues. The V end was cut by 0 bases, the J end by 1 base, with 7 bases between. Germline CDR1 is SGHRS and CDR2 is YFSETQ. The CDR3 DNA reads TGCGCCAGCAGCTTGGGAGGACAGAACACCGGGGAGCTGTTTTTT. Its protein is CASSLGGQNTGELFF.

The genes are TRBV2 and TRBJ2-1; D not resolved. Trimming took 3 bases from V and 0 from J, leaving 12 bases between them. This CDR3 has 16 residues. Germline assignment: CDR1 SNHLY and CDR2 FYNNEI. DNA for the CDR3: TGTGCCAGCAGTGACCTCACGAGCCTCTCCTACAATGAGCAGTTCTTC. Amino acids: CASSDLTSLSYNEQFF.

The V call is TRBV7-8, the J call TRBJ2-5; maybe TRBD1 (5 bases). This CDR3 contains 17 residues. Per germline, CDR1 SGHVS and CDR2 FQNEAQ. V was shortened by 5 bases and J by 2 bases, with 21 bases between the two germline ends. In DNA form, the CDR3 reads TGTGCCAGCAGCCTAATAAGGTCTCCAACAGGTCAAGAGACCCAGTACTTC. Translation: CASSLIRSPTGQETQYF.

The chain combines TRBV4-1 with TRBJ2-2; D ambiguous. The CDR3 contains 15 residues. Trimming pared 1 base from V and 1 base from J, leaving 7 bases between. The germline CDR1 and CDR2 sequences are MGHRA and YSYEKL. The CDR3 DNA is TGCGCCAGCAGCCAAGGCCAGGTGAACACCGGGGAGCTGTTTTTT. Its translation is CASSQGQVNTGELFF.

This rearrangement joins TRBV6-1 to TRBJ1-6, with D perhaps TRBD1 (6 bases). This CDR3 has 18 residues. CDR1 is MNHNS and CDR2 is SASEGT in the germline V gene. V was shortened by 2 bases and J by 0 bases, with 14 bases between the two germline ends. The CDR3 is CASSERAGASSYNSPLHF. CDR3 coding DNA: TGTGCCAGCAGTGAACGGGCAGGGGCAAGCTCCTATAATTCACCCCTCCACTTT.

This sequence joins TRBV5-5 and TRBJ2-5; perhaps TRBD2 as D (7 bases). This CDR3 comprises 16 residues. Germline values: CDR1 SGHKS, CDR2 YYEKEE (reference sequence). The germline V and J ends were trimmed by 2 bases and 3 bases, with 17 bases remaining between them. This CDR3 is CASSFIPGGTEETQYF. In nucleotides, the CDR3 is TGTGCCAGCAGCTTCATCCCGGGGGGCACAGAAGAGACCCAGTACTTC.

The rearrangement links TRBV5-1 to TRBJ1-4; 8 bases fit TRBD1. Trimming took 0 bases from V and 7 from J; bases not matched to a gene: 5. Germline values: CDR1 SGHRS, CDR2 YFSETQ. The CDR3 loop spans 15 amino acids. For the CDR3, the DNA is TGCGCCAGCAGCTTGGCAGGGGGCTCGGTTGAAAAACTGTTTTTT. Encoded protein: CASSLAGGSVEKLFF.

The chain joins TRBV6-5 to TRBJ1-2; no definite D call. Germline V gives CDR1 MNHEY, CDR2 SVGAGI. Trimming cost V 4 bases and J 4 bases, with 13 bases left between them. This CDR3 spans 14 amino acids. CDR3 DNA sequence: TGTGCCAGCAGTTTTATCTCCCCTTCCTATGGCTACACCTTC. Amino acid sequence: CASSFISPSYGYTF.

The chain links TRBV7-8 to TRBJ1-3; 8 positions match TRBD1. CDR3 length: 13 amino acids. V was pared by 8 bases and J by 4 bases, with 4 bases of the junction left unmatched. Looked up from germline, CDR1 is SGHVS and CDR2 is FQNEAQ. CDR3 residues: CASGRTGGNTIYF. The CDR3 DNA sequence: TGTGCCAGCGGTCGGACAGGGGGAAACACCATATATTTT.